The T cell receptor beta chain under discussion was sequenced for a study of shared clonotypes between healthy human individuals. Study details: The donor pool was made up of a couple of women and a few men aged 18 to 49.

Per the study methods: ImmunoSEQ junction-only sequences lacked quality scores, so their filtering differed. TCRdb keeps only in-frame clones here, not all; method: immunoSEQ multiplex PCR. The DNA gave D and trimming, while V, J and clone size come from that table. Among about 2.1 million clones listed, roughly 91% were seen once. This clone was seen a handful of times. CD45RO negativity and positive selection for CCR7 defined naive CD8 cells, a population that excluded terminally differentiated effector memory CD45RA+ cells. This CDR3 contains 17 residues. The ends were cut back, 1 base at V and 0 bases at J, with 13 bases in the middle. CDR1 and CDR2 (germline): SEHNR, FQNEAQ (reference sequence).

Sequenced sample: naive CD8+ T cells from PBMCs. The chain joins TRBV7-9 to TRBJ1-5; D unclear. The source of this sequence is a man between 18 and 29 years old in good health. Some clones in this sample may be carry-over from other donors' samples. The CDR3 loop is CASSLGELEYSNQPQHF. The CDR3 region has the DNA TGTGCCAGCAGCTTAGGGGAATTGGAGTATAGCAATCAGCCCCAGCATTTT.